One and the same sample provided the 28 T cell receptor beta chains below, sequenced in a study of blood T cell repertoires in COVID-19. Repertoires were generated with immunoSEQ multiplex PCR, while TCRdb's copy carries only in-frame clones and drops some. The sample gives a few hundred thousand clones, approximately 86% of which show up once; over 6% is in the top ten. The sequencing sample was made of peripheral blood. Receptors were obtained from a woman in her sixties or seventies with active or convalescent COVID-19.

The J gene is TRBJ2-5, the V gene TRBV24-1, with 8 positions matching TRBD2. Germline V lookup: CDR1 KGHDR, CDR2 SFDVKD. V dropped 5 bases and J dropped 5; count of bases not matched to a gene: 9. There are 15 residues in the CDR3. The CDR3 coding sequence is TGTGCCACCAGTGGGGAACGGGGGGGCCGGGAGACCCAGTACTTC. Translation gives CATSGERGGRETQYF.

This chain links TRBV5-4 with TRBJ1-2; D unclear. Trimming pared 0 bases from V and 6 bases from J, leaving 9 bases between. This CDR3 region has 13 residues. The germline V gene has CDR1 SGHNT and CDR2 YYREEE (reference sequence). CDR3 loop: CASSLVGENGYTF. DNA of the CDR3: TGTGCCAGCAGCTTGGTGGGAGAAAATGGCTACACCTTC.

This chain connects TRBV28 to TRBJ2-2, with 8 bases that match TRBD1. CDR3 length: 15 residues. V lost 7 bases and J lost 5; bases outside the gene matches: 9. In germline, CDR1 is MDHEN, CDR2 SYDVKM. The CDR3: CASTPGGAGTGELFF. CDR3 coding DNA: TGTGCCAGCACACCAGGGGGCGCGGGGACCGGGGAGCTGTTTTTT.

The rearrangement uses TRBV7-3 and TRBJ1-3; TRBD1 aligns across 7 bases. With 5 bases clipped from V and 3 bases from J, the junction kept 10 bases outside the gene matches. The CDR3 is made up of 16 amino acids. Germline V lookup: CDR1 SGHTA, CDR2 FQGTGA. CDR3 loop: CASSPRQGFSGNTIYF. In DNA form, the CDR3 reads TGTGCCAGCAGCCCCCGACAGGGATTTAGTGGAAACACCATATATTTT. The full variable domain, its missing parts supplied by reference TRBV7-3 and TRBJ1-3, is GAGVSQTPSNKVTEKGKYVELRCDPISGHTALYWYRQSLGQGPEFLIYFQGTGAADDSGLPNDRFFAVRPEGSVSTLKIQRTERGDSAVYLCASSPRQGFSGNTIYFGEGSWLTVV.

Only one count was recorded for this clone. The V and J genes are TRBV21-1 and TRBJ1-1. TRBV21-1 is shown as a pseudogene. This CDR3 contains 17 residues. CDR3: CASSPSRAGSMNTEAFF. The CDR3 region has the DNA TGTGCCAGCAGTCCCTCACGGGCGGGGAGTATGAACACTGAAGCTTTCTTT.

The chain recombines TRBV5-1 with TRBJ1-2, with a weak D call TRBD1 (6 bases). The CDR3 length is 16 residues. V was cut by 4 bases and J by 2 bases, with 18 bases left in between. Germline CDR1 SGHRS, CDR2 YFSETQ. CDR3 amino acids: CASSLQAGAVNYGYTF. The CDR3, as DNA: TGCGCCAGCAGCCTCCAAGCGGGGGCCGTCAACTATGGCTACACCTTC.

The V call is TRBV7-9, the J call TRBJ1-2, with TRBD1 identical over 8 bases. The CDR3 spans 17 residues. Germline V CDR1 and CDR2: SEHNR, FQNEAQ (reference sequence). Trimming took 1 base from V and 8 from J; bases not matched to a gene: 15. Here the CDR3 reads CASSLGLDRALRGGYTF. The CDR3 nucleotides are TGTGCCAGCAGCTTAGGCCTGGACAGGGCTTTGAGGGGGGGCTACACCTTC.

This clone was detected only once. The chain is built from TRBV5-1 and TRBJ2-2, with unresolved D. The CDR3 contains 15 residues. Germline values: CDR1 SGHRS, CDR2 YFSETQ. The V end was cut by 0 bases, the J end by 5 bases, with 11 bases between. This CDR3 reads CASSLGQVDTGELFF. The CDR3 DNA reads as TGCGCCAGCAGCTTGGGGCAGGTCGATACCGGGGAGCTGTTTTTT.

The V gene is TRBV4-3, the J gene TRBJ2-2; 8 positions match TRBD2. CDR1 is LGHNA and CDR2 is YSLEER in the germline V gene. The V and J ends lost 3 bases and 4 bases, in that order; junction bases with no gene match: 7. This CDR3 has 16 residues. CDR3 DNA: TGCGCCAGCAGCCAGCTCCACCGGGGGGGCACCGGGGAGCTGTTTTTT. Translated: CASSQLHRGGTGELFF.

The chain is built from TRBV10-3 and TRBJ2-3, with a weak D call TRBD1 (6 bases). Germline CDR1 is ENHRY and CDR2 is SYGVKD. Trimming removed 10 bases from V and 6 bases from J, with 20 bases in between. CDR3 length equals 14 residues. CDR3 residues: CATKGGGQVDTQYF. CDR3 nucleotides: TGTGCCACCAAGGGTGGGGGCCAGGTGGATACGCAGTATTTT.

The genes are TRBV29-1 and TRBJ2-2; 8 bases map to TRBD1. From germline, CDR1 is SQVTM and CDR2 ANQGSEA. The CDR3 has 14 amino acids. The ends lost 4 bases at V and 4 bases at J; junction bases unmatched: 5. The DNA of the CDR3 is TGCAGCGTTGGTGAGACAGGGGCCACCGGGGAGCTGTTTTTT. Protein sequence: CSVGETGATGELFF.

The rearrangement uses TRBV15 and TRBJ1-5; D unclear. Germline CDR1 is LNHNV and CDR2 is YYDKDF (reference sequence). The CDR3 runs to 14 residues. Trimming left V 0 bases short and J 7 bases short, with 10 bases between. The CDR3 sequence: CATSRDLIGQPQHF. The DNA for the CDR3 is TGTGCCACCAGCAGAGATCTTATCGGGCAGCCCCAGCATTTT.

The chain is built from TRBV10-3 and TRBJ2-7, with TRBD1 identical over 10 bases. The CDR3 has 15 amino acids. The V gene end was trimmed by 3 bases and the J gene end by 3 bases; junction bases not matched to a gene: 5. Germline values: CDR1 ENHRY, CDR2 SYGVKD. CDR3 nucleotides: TGTGCCATCAGTGAAGACAGGGGGCGAAACTACGAGCAGTACTTC. Its translation: CAISEDRGRNYEQYF.

The rearrangement joins TRBV7-3 to TRBJ1-1, with a possible D match to TRBD1 (5 bases). The CDR3 runs 14 residues. Germline V lookup: CDR1 SGHTA, CDR2 FQGTGA. V dropped 0 bases and J dropped 5 bases, with 10 bases sitting between them. This CDR3 is CASSLTWGRTEAFF. Written as DNA, the CDR3 is TGTGCCAGCAGCTTAACATGGGGGAGGACTGAAGCTTTCTTT. Full variable domain (missing parts from reference TRBV7-3 and TRBJ1-1): GAGVSQTPSNKVTEKGKYVELRCDPISGHTALYWYRQSLGQGPEFLIYFQGTGAADDSGLPNDRFFAVRPEGSVSTLKIQRTERGDSAVYLCASSLTWGRTEAFFGQGTRLTVV.

The rearrangement links TRBV7-9 to TRBJ1-1; 7 nucleotides line up with TRBD1. This CDR3 has 14 residues. Germline trimming cut 5 bases from V and 10 bases from J; bases unmatched to any gene: 13. The germline gives CDR1 SEHNR, CDR2 FQNEAQ (reference sequence). The CDR3 DNA reads as TGTGCCAGCAGCCAAGACAGGGAGTGGTCTGGAGCTTTCTTT. Translation gives CASSQDREWSGAFF.

This chain uses TRBV28 with TRBJ1-1, with D possibly TRBD1 on 5 matching bases. Germline CDR1 reads MDHEN; CDR2 reads SYDVKM. V was shortened by 7 bases and J by 11 bases, with 14 bases between the two germline ends. The CDR3 has 11 residues. Here the CDR3 reads CASNDAGKAFF. The CDR3 bases are TGTGCCAGCAACGATGCAGGGAAGGCTTTCTTT.

The rearrangement uses TRBV19 and TRBJ1-1, with D perhaps TRBD1 (5 bases). Trimming cost V 10 bases and J 0 bases, with 21 bases left between them. In germline, CDR1 is LNHDA, CDR2 SQIVND (reference sequence). The CDR3 totals 16 residues. CDR3 amino acids: CATMKDTNLMNTEAFF. CDR3 sequence (DNA): TGTGCCACCATGAAGGACACGAACTTGATGAACACTGAAGCTTTCTTT.

Details on this clone: Compared with germline, one end of the junction differs, possibly owing to a read error. The V call is TRBV4-1, the J call TRBJ1-5; D is ambiguous. The CDR3 sequence is 14 residues long. From germline, CDR1 is MGHRA and CDR2 YSYEKL. DNA of the CDR3: TGCGCCAGCAGCGAAGACTACCCCAATCAGCCCCAGCATTTT. Its translation is CASSEDYPNQPQHF.

The V gene is TRBV7-2, the J gene TRBJ1-6; 8 bases are a match to TRBD1. Germline loops: CDR1 SGHTA, CDR2 FQGNSA. Losses at the gene ends were 1 base for V and 10 bases for J; bases not matched to a gene: 3. The CDR3 totals 14 residues. DNA of the CDR3: TGTGCCAGCAGCTTAGGCAGGGGGCTCTCACCCCTCCACTTT. As protein: CASSLGRGLSPLHF.

V is TRBV14 and J is TRBJ2-5; D perhaps matches TRBD1 (6 bases). The CDR3 covers 15 residues. Germline lookup yields CDR1 SGHDN and CDR2 FVKESK. V was pared by 3 bases and J by 5 bases, with 16 bases between. The CDR3 DNA reads TGTGCCAGCAGCCAGAGAGCAGGGGAAGTGGAGACCCAGTACTTC. Residues: CASSQRAGEVETQYF.

The V call is TRBV11-2, the J call TRBJ1-3; 7 nucleotides agree with TRBD1. After removal of 5 bases from V and 4 bases from J, the junction contained 2 bases not matched to a gene. The germline gives CDR1 SGHAT, CDR2 FQNNGV. The CDR3 is 13 amino acids. This CDR3 is CASSLTGGNTIYF. The DNA of the CDR3 is TGTGCCAGCAGCCTGACAGGGGGAAACACCATATATTTT.

The chain has TRBV19 and TRBJ1-2; TRBD1 matches 9 bases. The CDR3 has 14 amino acids. Per the germline V gene, CDR1 is LNHDA and CDR2 is SQIVND (reference sequence). The trim removed 7 bases at V and 4 bases at J, leaving 7 bases unmatched. CDR3 amino acids: CASTDRGAIYGYTF. CDR3 sequence (DNA): TGTGCCAGTACCGACAGGGGGGCTATCTATGGCTACACCTTC.

The CDR3 nucleotides are TGTGCCATCAGTGAACAGGGGGCCGGGGAGCTGTTTTTT. This gives the protein CAISEQGAGELFF. V is TRBV10-3 and J is TRBJ2-2; 8 nucleotides agree with TRBD1. V trimming: 3 bases; J trimming: 6 bases; junction bases outside the gene matches: 0. Germline CDR1 reads ENHRY; CDR2 reads SYGVKD. The CDR3 is made up of 13 amino acids.

This chain links TRBV25-1 with TRBJ1-2, with unresolved D. Germline CDR1 MGHDK, CDR2 SYGVNS. Trimming shortened V by 1 base and J by 3 bases, and 9 bases separated the two germline ends. The CDR3 sequence is 14 residues long. Here the CDR3 DNA reads TGTGCCAGCAGTGAATTCGGTGGGCACTATGGCTACACCTTC. Its translation: CASSEFGGHYGYTF.

In this sample, this clone turned up once. This sequence joins TRBV6-5 and TRBJ1-2; D uncertain. The germline CDR1 and CDR2 sequences are MNHEY and SVGAGI. The V end was cut by 4 bases, the J end by 4 bases, with 10 bases between. The CDR3 runs 13 residues. This CDR3 reads CASSSLNSYGYTF. CDR3 in DNA: TGTGCCAGCAGTTCTCTTAACTCCTATGGCTACACCTTC.

The CDR3 sequence is CASTVPGTGGNEQYF. CDR3 sequence (DNA): TGTGCCAGCACTGTCCCCGGGACAGGGGGCAACGAGCAGTACTTC. The chain links TRBV5-6 to TRBJ2-7; TRBD1 aligns across 12 bases. The length of the CDR3 is 15 residues. Germline V gene lookup returns CDR1 SGHDT and CDR2 YYEEEE. V shed 6 bases and J 5 bases; nucleotides not matched to a gene: 9.

This chain uses TRBV4-1 with TRBJ1-2; 9 bases fit TRBD1. Germline V lookup: CDR1 MGHRA, CDR2 YSYEKL. V was pared by 1 base and J by 2 bases, with 11 bases of the junction left unmatched. The CDR3 runs to 18 residues. This CDR3 reads CASSQGPLGQGYNYGYTF. The CDR3 region has the DNA TGCGCCAGCAGCCAAGGTCCTCTTGGACAGGGGTACAACTATGGCTACACCTTC.

V and J are TRBV28 and TRBJ1-5; maybe TRBD1 (5 bases). This CDR3 is built from 15 residues. Between the trimmed V and J ends, which lost 8 bases and 3 bases, there was a span of 17 bases. CDR1 and CDR2 from the germline V gene are MDHEN and SYDVKM. CDR3 bases: TGTGCCAGCCGCGCGGGGGGAACGGACAATCAGCCCCAGCATTTT. Encoded protein: CASRAGGTDNQPQHF.